This TCR beta chain emerged from a study of cytomegalovirus exposure and HLA in healthy donors. The PCR ran on 60 Vbeta and 13 Jbeta primers. Clones were sequenced by immunoSEQ multiplex PCR, and TCRdb holds only the in-frame ones, with some missing. The sample includes 150,000 to 200,000 clones, around 75% of them seen just once. V was pared by 4 bases and J by 0 bases, with 15 bases between. The germline CDR1 and CDR2 sequences are GTSNPN and SVGIG (reference sequence). There are 15 residues in the CDR3. This clone was found once. Its antigen is undetermined. Study conclusions and caveats: Later, TCR association rates were found to vary by HLA locus, highest for DRB1 and lowest for HLA-C.

What was sequenced was PBMCs. The sequence came from a woman in her 30s in good health and CMV-seronegative. The rearrangement links TRBV30 to TRBJ1-2; D not resolved. CDR3: CAWTSPGRANYGYTF. In DNA, the CDR3 is TGTGCCTGGACCAGCCCGGGGAGAGCTAACTATGGCTACACCTTC.